The sequence of this TCR beta chain was determined in a study of PD-1 blockade in classical Hodgkin lymphoma. General study points: Underlying causes for the observed repertoire differences were not defined, possibly disease activity or prior therapy. Relapsed/refractory patients reportedly had the lowest baseline TCR diversity, below newly diagnosed patients, who were below healthy donors.

Libraries were prepared by immunoSEQ multiplex PCR; TCRdb keeps only in-frame clonotypes and omits some of them. The sample lists some 20,000 clones; roughly 90% were seen once. Time point noted: cycle 4 day 1 (C4D1), after 5 to 7 weeks of nivolumab. Exposure to brentuximab vedotin varied, and each patient had relapsed following autologous stem cell transplantation. Thawed PBMCs underwent magnetic negative selection to obtain purified CD8+ T cells. V was trimmed by 4 bases and J by 1 base, leaving 7 bases between them. This CDR3 spans 13 amino acids. Germline CDR1 WSHSY, CDR2 SAAADI. A remark on this clone: What it binds is unknown.

The sequence came from a human donor with classical Hodgkin lymphoma. The chain carries TRBV10-2 and TRBJ1-1; D uncertain. Sequencing used CD8+ T cells from blood, obtained before the fourth cycle of nivolumab. The CDR3 sequence is CASSGSRNTEAFF. The CDR3 nucleotides are TGCGCCAGCAGTGGCAGCCGGAACACTGAAGCTTTCTTT.